These 20 T cell receptor beta chains originate from one sample sequenced in a study of Graves' ophthalmopathy and Graves' hyperthyroidism (dated by TCRdb to 2016 to 2018). The sequencing machine was an Illumina HiSeq 2000. For repertoire sequencing, TCR beta CDR3 regions were amplified from RNA transcripts. HTBI primers and the Qiagen OneStep RT-PCR kit were used in a first-round RT-PCR, which was followed by a second-round multiplex PCR, size selection and purification. The raw public data were reprocessed by TCRdb itself: fastp quality trimming at Q25, MiXCR clonotype calling, in-frame beta chains only. Rows with one shared CDR3 protein collapse into an entry with the most common genes and DNA. The sample contains 450,000 to 600,000 distinct CDR3 sequences, roughly 40% of them found a single time. The biggest ten clones account for about 4% of the sample. Sequences were obtained from peripheral blood or thyroid tissue (not recorded which). Source of these receptors: an adult man with Graves' hyperthyroidism.

Only a few counts were recorded for this clonotype. The junction shows a germline mismatch at one end, possibly a read error. This chain uses TRBV10-3 with TRBJ1-3, with D maybe TRBD1 (6 bases). This CDR3 comprises 15 residues. The germline V gene encodes CDR1 ENHRY and CDR2 SYGVKD. The CDR3 bases are TGTGCCATCAGTCAAACAGGGAGTACTGGGAACACCATATATTTT. Translated: CAISQTGSTGNTIYF.

V gene TRBV24-1 combines with J gene TRBJ1-6, with 10 nucleotides matching TRBD1. The V gene end was trimmed by 4 bases and the J gene end by 6 bases; junction bases not matched to a gene: 2. There are 15 residues in the CDR3. CDR1 is KGHDR and CDR2 is SFDVKD in the germline V gene. In DNA, the CDR3 is TGTGCCACCAGTGAAGGGACAGGGGCTAATTCACCCCTCCACTTT. Amino acids: CATSEGTGANSPLHF.

The J gene is TRBJ2-3, the V gene TRBV7-9; D not resolved. The CDR3 has 13 residues. The V gene lost 4 bases and the J gene lost 0 bases, with 5 bases spanning the gap. Germline V gives CDR1 SEHNR, CDR2 FQNEAQ (reference sequence). CDR3 in DNA: TGTGCCAGCAGCTGGCGGAGCACAGATACGCAGTATTTT. Protein product: CASSWRSTDTQYF.

The gene calls are TRBV9 and TRBJ2-7; 11 nucleotides line up with TRBD2. Losses at the gene ends were 0 bases for V and 4 bases for J; bases not matched to a gene: 3. From germline, CDR1 is SGDLS and CDR2 YYNGEE. This CDR3 is built from 15 residues. The CDR3 DNA reads as TGTGCCAGCAGCGTAGACACTAGCGGGGGTTACGAGCAGTACTTC. Amino acid sequence: CASSVDTSGGYEQYF.

J is TRBJ1-4 and V is TRBV9; 7 bases are shared with TRBD1. V gave up 3 bases and J gave up 6 bases; unmatched junction bases: 11. The CDR3 has 16 amino acids. Germline V CDR1 and CDR2: SGDLS, YYNGEE. The CDR3 nucleotides read TGTGCCAGCAGCGCCTGGATCCCGGGACAGCATGAAAAACTGTTTTTT. It yields the protein CASSAWIPGQHEKLFF.

This clonotype occurred many times. This rearrangement joins TRBV7-6 to TRBJ1-1; D ambiguous. The CDR3 sequence is 13 residues long. From germline, CDR1 is SGHVS and CDR2 FNYEAQ. Trimming removed 1 base from V and 1 base from J, with 4 bases in between. CDR3 DNA sequence: TGTGCCAGCAGCTTAGAGCAGAACACTGAAGCTTTCTTT. Translated: CASSLEQNTEAFF.

As regards this clonotype: A read error may produce the germline difference seen at one junction end. V gene TRBV5-1 combines with J gene TRBJ2-2; D might be TRBD2 (5 bases). The CDR3 extends over 15 amino acids. From germline, CDR1 is SGHRS and CDR2 YFSETQ. CDR3 nucleotides: TGCGCCAGCGGGTCAGCACCTACGAACACCGGGGAGCTGCTTTTT. Encoded protein: CASGSAPTNTGELLF.

The count of this clonotype is one. One base away lies a much larger clone, so this may be a sequencing read error. V usage is TRBV29-1 and J usage is TRBJ2-7, with 10 bases that match TRBD2. CDR3 length: 14 residues. Germline assignment: CDR1 SQVTM and CDR2 ANQGSEA. The CDR3 here is CSARTSGNTYGQYF. The CDR3 bases are TGCAGCGCTCGGACTAGCGGAAATACCTACGGGCAGTACTTC.

The chain carries TRBV24-1 and TRBJ2-7, with 7 bases that match TRBD1. Germline lookup yields CDR1 KGHDR and CDR2 SFDVKD. V gave up 9 bases and J gave up 5 bases; unmatched junction bases: 6. The CDR3 spans 12 residues. The CDR3 DNA is TGTGCCACCTCGGGACAGTTGAACGAGCAGTACGTC. This codes for CATSGQLNEQYV.

The rearrangement uses TRBV19 and TRBJ1-6; D is unclear. CDR1 is LNHDA, CDR2 SQIVND, per germline (reference sequence). This CDR3 has 9 amino acids. Trimming took 6 bases from V and 16 from J, leaving 7 bases between them. For the CDR3, the DNA is TGTGCCAGTAGCTACCCTCTCCACTTT. Amino acid sequence: CASSYPLHF.

About this clonotype itself: This sequence may be a read error, since a much larger clone differs from it by one base. The rearrangement joins TRBV7-9 to TRBJ2-7, with D perhaps given as TRBD1 or TRBD2 (6 bases each). The V end was cut by 9 bases, the J end by 3 bases, with 21 bases between. CDR1 is SEHNR, CDR2 FQNEAQ, per germline (reference sequence). The CDR3 contains 15 residues. This chain's CDR3 is CASSPLGGTLYEQYF. The CDR3 DNA sequence: TGTGCCAGTAGTCCCCTCGGAGGGACACTCTACGAGCAGTACTTC.

This clonotype has only a few counts. The rearrangement uses TRBV28 and TRBJ2-7; unclear D gene. V was trimmed by 7 bases and J by 5 bases, leaving 12 bases between them. The CDR3 consists of 12 residues. The germline gives CDR1 MDHEN, CDR2 SYDVKM. CDR3 bases: TGTGCCAGCACCCCCGGTCGGGACGAGCAGTACTTC. This translates into CASTPGRDEQYF.

This clonotype was counted a few times. This chain's CDR3 is CASSQDEGGHRNTEAFF. The CDR3 coding sequence is TGCGCCAGCAGCCAAGATGAAGGGGGACACCGAAACACTGAAGCTTTCTTT. The rearrangement joins TRBV5-1 to TRBJ1-1; a weak D match, TRBD1 (6 bases). Trimming removed 4 bases from V and 2 bases from J, with 21 bases in between. Germline V gene lookup returns CDR1 SGHRS and CDR2 YFSETQ. The CDR3 is 17 amino acids.

The chain joins TRBV29-1 to TRBJ1-2; tentatively, D is TRBD1 (5 bases). This CDR3 is built from 11 residues. Trimming shortened V by 7 bases and J by 9 bases, and 15 bases separated the two germline ends. Germline V gene lookup returns CDR1 SQVTM and CDR2 ANQGSEA. The CDR3, as DNA: TGCAGCGCGACACGAGGGGCAAGCTACACCTTC. Its translation is CSATRGASYTF.

The chain employs TRBV10-3 and TRBJ2-5; D is possibly TRBD1 (6 bases). CDR1 is ENHRY, CDR2 SYGVKD, per germline. The CDR3 extends over 16 amino acids. V lost 0 bases to trimming and J lost 5 bases, with 16 bases between them. The CDR3 reads CAISESGLGGPETQYF. CDR3 bases: TGTGCCATCAGTGAGTCGGGGTTAGGGGGACCCGAGACCCAGTACTTC.

This clonotype was observed at least ten times. The chain uses TRBV10-2 and TRBJ1-5; D gene ambiguous. Between the trimmed V and J ends, which lost 3 bases and 6 bases, there was a span of 12 bases. The V gene's germline CDR1 is WSHSY and CDR2 SAAADI. The CDR3 has 14 residues. The CDR3 sequence is CASSDGYLGQPQHF. In DNA form, the CDR3 reads TGCGCCAGCAGTGACGGTTATCTGGGTCAGCCCCAGCATTTT.

The chain is built from TRBV5-1 and TRBJ1-2; weak D call: TRBD1 (5 bases). This CDR3 is 15 amino acids long. Germline CDR1 reads SGHRS; CDR2 reads YFSETQ. The V and J ends lost 0 bases and 4 bases respectively, with 13 bases between them. The CDR3 is CASSLVDRPSYGYTF. For the CDR3, the DNA is TGCGCCAGCAGCTTGGTCGACAGACCATCCTATGGCTACACCTTC.

This clonotype was observed a handful of times. The chain has TRBV29-1 and TRBJ2-4; D remains unclear. Trimming left V 3 bases short and J 0 bases short, with 6 bases between. The CDR3 has 13 residues. Germline V lookup: CDR1 SQVTM, CDR2 ANQGSEA. CDR3 residues: CSVDDIAKNIQYF. The CDR3 DNA reads TGCAGCGTTGATGACATAGCCAAAAACATTCAGTACTTC.

For this clonotype: This clone may be a read error of a much larger clone one base away. The chain uses TRBV6-2 or TRBV6-3 and TRBJ1-1; D gene unclear. This CDR3 has 13 amino acids. Germline CDR1 MNHEY, CDR2 SVGEGT. The CDR3 DNA sequence: TGTACCAGCAGTTACAATCGTGACACTGAAGCTTTCTTT. Encoded protein: CTSSYNRDTEAFF.

This clonotype was seen only once. The chain links TRBV7-9 to TRBJ1-4, with a weak D call TRBD1 (6 bases). Between the trimmed V and J ends, which lost 8 bases and 8 bases, there was a span of 24 bases. There are 16 residues in the CDR3. Per the germline V gene, CDR1 is SEHNR and CDR2 is FQNEAQ (reference sequence). CDR3 protein: CASSPPSNRVGEKLFF. CDR3 coding DNA: TGTGCCAGCTCACCACCTTCTAACAGGGTTGGCGAAAAACTGTTTTTT.